This TCR beta chain was identified during a study of T cell responses to AZD1222 COVID-19 vaccine. Investigators merged groups given second doses at roughly 4 or roughly 12 weeks. Regarding this clone: The antigen remains unidentified.

Generated by immunoSEQ multiplex PCR, the TCRdb table keeps only in-frame clones and is missing some. The sample has over 45,000 clones; about 91% are singletons. Whole-study findings and limits: Among vaccine-associated CD4 TCRs, coverage spanned spike, with dominance at 160-218 and 743-854. Possibly, clonal diversity was underestimated; donors were largely white British and included more females. Nearly half of unique spike-specific TCRs reportedly avoided B.1.351 and B.1.1.7 mutated regions.

The specimen was peripheral blood, collected 28 days after the second AZD1222 dose. This receptor was obtained from an adult who received the AZD1222 COVID-19 vaccine.

In DNA form, the CDR3 reads TGTGCCAGCAGCGAACACGACGCGGACGAGCAGTACTTC. Protein product: CASSEHDADEQYF. The rearrangement uses TRBV6-1 and TRBJ2-7; no clear D. Looked up from germline, CDR1 is MNHNS and CDR2 is SASEGT. The V gene lost 6 bases and the J gene lost 5 bases, with 14 bases spanning the gap. The CDR3 loop spans 13 amino acids.